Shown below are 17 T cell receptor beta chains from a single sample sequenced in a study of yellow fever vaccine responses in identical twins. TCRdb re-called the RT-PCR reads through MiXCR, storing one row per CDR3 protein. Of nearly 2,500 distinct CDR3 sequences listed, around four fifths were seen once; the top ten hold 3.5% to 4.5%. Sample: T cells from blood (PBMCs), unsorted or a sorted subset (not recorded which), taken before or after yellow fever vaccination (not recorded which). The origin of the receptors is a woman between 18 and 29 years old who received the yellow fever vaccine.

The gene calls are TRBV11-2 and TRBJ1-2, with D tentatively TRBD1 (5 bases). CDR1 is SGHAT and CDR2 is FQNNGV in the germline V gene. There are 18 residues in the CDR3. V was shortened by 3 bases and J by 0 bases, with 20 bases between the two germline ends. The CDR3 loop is CASSLGYKTKTANYGYTF. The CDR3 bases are TGTGCCAGCAGCTTGGGGTATAAAACAAAGACAGCTAACTATGGCTACACCTTC.

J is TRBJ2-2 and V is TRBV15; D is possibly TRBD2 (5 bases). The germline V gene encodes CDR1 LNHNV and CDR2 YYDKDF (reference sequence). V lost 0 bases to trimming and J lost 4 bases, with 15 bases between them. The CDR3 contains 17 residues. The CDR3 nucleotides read TGTGCCACCAGCAGAGATCTGGGAACTAGTACCACCGGGGAGCTGTTTTTT. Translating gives CATSRDLGTSTTGELFF.

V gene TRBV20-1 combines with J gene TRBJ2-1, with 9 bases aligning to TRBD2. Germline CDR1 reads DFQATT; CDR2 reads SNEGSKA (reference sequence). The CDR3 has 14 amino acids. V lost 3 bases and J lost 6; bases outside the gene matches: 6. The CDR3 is CSARWLAGINEQFF. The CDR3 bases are TGCAGTGCTAGGTGGCTAGCGGGGATCAATGAGCAGTTCTTC.

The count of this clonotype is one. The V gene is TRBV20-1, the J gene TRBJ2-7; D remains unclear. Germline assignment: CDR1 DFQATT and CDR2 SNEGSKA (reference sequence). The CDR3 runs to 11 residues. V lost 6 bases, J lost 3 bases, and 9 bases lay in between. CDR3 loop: CSAKTGYEQYF. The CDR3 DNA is TGCAGTGCCAAGACTGGCTACGAGCAGTACTTC.

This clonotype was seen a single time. The CDR3 here is CSARVPPGKQFF. The CDR3 DNA sequence: TGCAGTGCTAGGGTCCCACCGGGAAAGCAGTTCTTC. This chain links TRBV20-1 with TRBJ2-1, with TRBD2 as a possible D gene (5 bases). V lost 3 bases to trimming and J lost 11 bases, with 14 bases between them. CDR1 DFQATT and CDR2 SNEGSKA come from the germline V gene (reference sequence). The CDR3 loop spans 12 amino acids.

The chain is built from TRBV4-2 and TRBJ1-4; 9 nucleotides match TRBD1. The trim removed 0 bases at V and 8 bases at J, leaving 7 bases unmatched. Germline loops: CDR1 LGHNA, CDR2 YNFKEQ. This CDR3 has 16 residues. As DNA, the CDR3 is TGTGCCAGCAGCCAAGATCCCGGACAGGGGAGAGAAAAACTGTTTTTT. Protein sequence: CASSQDPGQGREKLFF.

The CDR3 here is CASSLDLLYEQYV. The CDR3 DNA follows: TGTGCCAGCAGCTTAGACCTACTTTACGAGCAGTACGTC. The chain links TRBV7-2 to TRBJ2-7, with D unresolved. Germline CDR1 SGHTA, CDR2 FQGNSA. The V end lost 1 base, the J end lost 4 bases, and 8 bases lay between the germline ends. The CDR3 loop spans 13 amino acids.

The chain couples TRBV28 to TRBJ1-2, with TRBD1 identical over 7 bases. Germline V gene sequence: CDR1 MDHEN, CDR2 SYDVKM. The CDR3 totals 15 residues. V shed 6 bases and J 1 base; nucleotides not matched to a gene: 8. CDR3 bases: TGTGCCAGCAGAGAACCGGGACAGAATAACTATGGCTACACCTTC. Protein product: CASREPGQNNYGYTF.

CDR3 bases: TGTGCCAGCAGTTTAGTACGAATAAATACCGGGGAGCTGTTTTTT. Translating gives CASSLVRINTGELFF. The chain has TRBV12-3 or TRBV12-4 and TRBJ2-2; D call uncertain. The CDR3 runs 15 residues. The V and J ends lost 1 base and 5 bases respectively, with 11 bases between them.

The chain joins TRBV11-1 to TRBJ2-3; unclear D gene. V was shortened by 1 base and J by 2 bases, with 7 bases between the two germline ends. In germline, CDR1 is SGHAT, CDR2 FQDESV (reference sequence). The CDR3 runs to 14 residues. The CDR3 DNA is TGTGCCAGCAGCTTAGACGGGTACACAGATACGCAGTATTTT. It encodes CASSLDGYTDTQYF.

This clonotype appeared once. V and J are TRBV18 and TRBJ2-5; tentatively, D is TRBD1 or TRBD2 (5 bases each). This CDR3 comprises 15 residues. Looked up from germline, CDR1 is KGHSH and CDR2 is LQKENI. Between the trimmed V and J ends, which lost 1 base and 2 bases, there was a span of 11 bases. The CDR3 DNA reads TGTGCCAGCTCACCACGGGGGTGGCAGCAAGAGACCCAGTACTTC. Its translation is CASSPRGWQQETQYF. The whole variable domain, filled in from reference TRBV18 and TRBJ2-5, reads NAGVMQNPRHLVRRRGQEARLRCSPMKGHSHVYWYRQLPEEGLKFMVYLQKENIIDESGMPKERFSAEFPKEGPSILRIQQVVRGDSAAYFCASSPRGWQQETQYFGPGTRLLVL.

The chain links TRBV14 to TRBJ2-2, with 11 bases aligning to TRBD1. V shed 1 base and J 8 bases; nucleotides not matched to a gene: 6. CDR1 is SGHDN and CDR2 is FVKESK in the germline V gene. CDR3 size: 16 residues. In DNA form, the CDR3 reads TGTGCCAGCAGCCAAGCCCGGACAGGGGGCTCTGGGGAGCTGTTTTTT. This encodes CASSQARTGGSGELFF.

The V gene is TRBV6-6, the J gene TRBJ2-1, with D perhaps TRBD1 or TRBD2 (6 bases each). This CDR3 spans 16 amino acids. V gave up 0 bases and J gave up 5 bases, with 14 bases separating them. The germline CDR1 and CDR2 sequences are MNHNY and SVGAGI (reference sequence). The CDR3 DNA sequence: TGTGCCAGCAGTTACTCGGGGACGGAGGGGGACAATGAGCAGTTCTTC. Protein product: CASSYSGTEGDNEQFF.

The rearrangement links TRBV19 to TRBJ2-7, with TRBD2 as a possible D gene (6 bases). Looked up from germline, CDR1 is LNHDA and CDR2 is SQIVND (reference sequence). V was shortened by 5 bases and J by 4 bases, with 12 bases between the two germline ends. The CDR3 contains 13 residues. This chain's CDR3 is CASSETSTYEQYF. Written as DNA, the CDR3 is TGTGCCAGTAGTGAGACTAGTACTTACGAGCAGTACTTC.

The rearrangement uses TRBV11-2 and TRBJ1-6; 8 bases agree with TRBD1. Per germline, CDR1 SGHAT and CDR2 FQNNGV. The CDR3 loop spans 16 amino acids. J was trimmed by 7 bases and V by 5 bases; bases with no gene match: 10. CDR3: CASSPDMDRVNSPLHF. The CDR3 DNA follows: TGTGCCAGCAGCCCAGACATGGACAGGGTCAATTCACCCCTCCACTTT. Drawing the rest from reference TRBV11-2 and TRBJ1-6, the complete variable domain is EAGVAQSPRYKIIEKRQSVAFWCNPISGHATLYWYQQILGQGPKLLIQFQNNGVVDDSQLPKDRFSAERLKGVDSTLKIQPAKLEDSAVYLCASSPDMDRVNSPLHFGNGTRLTVT.

The CDR3 DNA reads TGCGCCAGCAGCCAGACCCCCGGGACTCGAAACACTGAAGCTTTCTTT. Its translation: CASSQTPGTRNTEAFF. This chain joins TRBV4-1 and TRBJ1-1, with D perhaps matching TRBD1 (5 bases). V lost 3 bases, J lost 2 bases, and 16 bases lay in between. Germline CDR1 reads MGHRA; CDR2 reads YSYEKL. The CDR3 length is 16 residues.

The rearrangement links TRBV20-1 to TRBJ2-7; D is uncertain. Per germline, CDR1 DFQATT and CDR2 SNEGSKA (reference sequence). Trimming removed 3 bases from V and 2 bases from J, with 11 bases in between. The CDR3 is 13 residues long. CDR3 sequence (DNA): TGCAGTGCTAGCGGGCTCCTCCCCTACGAGCAGTACGTC. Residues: CSASGLLPYEQYV.